This entry concerns a single T cell receptor (beta chain). Antigen specificity is unknown. The iRepertoire nested amplicon-rescue multiplex PCR amplified TCR alpha and beta CDR3s from RNA. Tissue mRNA or PBMC total RNA, 100-400 ng, went into one-step reverse transcription and amplification. MiXCR, applied by TCRdb to the multiplex PCR reads, yields one record per CDR3 protein. The sample lists around 90,000 distinct CDR3 sequences; about 40% were seen once. These data originate in a study of glioma-infiltrating T cells. This CDR3 has 13 residues. The V gene's germline CDR1 is MNHEY and CDR2 SVGEGT. V was pared by 6 bases and J by 10 bases, with 8 bases of the junction left unmatched. General observations from the study: Non-neoplastic patients had below-expected tissue-blood divergence, while all gliomas exceeded expectation. Very few CDR3 sequences were shared between tissue and blood.

The receptor was derived from a human donor with low-grade glioma or glioblastoma, undergoing nonglioma brain surgery, or in good health (not recorded which). Sequencing input: glioma tissue, nonneoplastic brain tissue, or PBMCs (not recorded which). The chain employs TRBV6-2 or TRBV6-3 and TRBJ2-1; 8 bases are shared with TRBD2. CDR3 nucleotide sequence: TGTGCCAGCAGGCAGCGGGAGAGGGACGAGCAGTTCTTC. Its translation: CASRQRERDEQFF.